This TCR beta chain was recorded in a study of identical twins. MiXCR, run by TCRdb on the 5' RACE reads, gives a single entry per CDR3 protein. This sample has 400,000 to 550,000 distinct CDR3 sequences, with roughly 21% found just once. CDR1 is DFQATT, CDR2 SNEGSKA, per germline (reference sequence). CDR3 length equals 16 residues. The germline V and J ends were trimmed by 0 bases and 0 bases, with 12 bases remaining between them. This clonotype was detected a few times. This same sample was also part of a study on T cells expressing NK-cell markers. From that study: Repertoire data for TCR beta were derived from sorted T cells (CD3+CD56+NKG2C+, CD3+CD56+NKG2C- and CD3+CD56-NKG2C+). In a group of several donors, dominant NKG2C+ clonotypes represented about 1.0-7.0% of CD8+ T cells. Leadership of the CD3+CD56-NKG2C+ fraction also belonged to these clonotypes in a handful of donors.

Sequenced sample: CD4+ T cells sorted from blood. The chain employs TRBV20-1 and TRBJ2-1, with D perhaps matching TRBD1 (6 bases). This clonotype was obtained from a woman aged 18-30 years in good health. The DNA of the CDR3 is TGCAGTGCTAGAGATCGAGGGGGTAGCTCCTACAATGAGCAGTTCTTC. Translated: CSARDRGGSSYNEQFF.